This T cell receptor beta chain appears in the sequencing data of a study of memory CD4+ T cells and cytomegalovirus serostatus. Study-level results: Median bootstrapped AUC for CMV status was approximately 0.94 originally, roughly 0.92 US-trained. Each of approximately 69 CMV-associated TCRbeta sequences occurred in one to five individuals.

This table comes from immunoSEQ multiplex PCR, and its TCRdb copy is limited to in-frame clones, with some not included. The sample consists of about 50,000 clones, 82% of them appearing once. Single viable CD3+CD4+CD8-CD45RO+ cells were sorted as the memory CD4+ T cells. CMV serostatus came from serum IgG against pp150, pp28, p38, p52. After thawing, CD4+ T cells were positively selected. A remark on this clone: The antigen is unknown.

CDR3 length equals 14 residues. The germline V gene has CDR1 SGHNT and CDR2 YYREEE (reference sequence). Trimming at V came to 4 bases and at J to 2 bases, leaving 5 bases not matched to a gene. The chain combines TRBV5-4 with TRBJ1-2, with 7 bases fitting TRBD1. This clonotype was obtained from an adult in good health and CMV-seronegative. The specimen sequenced was memory CD4+ T cells from blood. In DNA form, the CDR3 reads TGTGCCAGCAGCAGGGACAGACAAAACTATGGCTACACCTTC. Its translation is CASSRDRQNYGYTF.